These 25 T cell receptor beta chains share one sample of origin, sequenced in a study of cytomegalovirus exposure and HLA in healthy donors. Both 60 Vbeta primers and 13 Jbeta primers went into the PCR. Profiled with immunoSEQ multiplex PCR; TCRdb holds only in-frame clones, not every one. The sample contains under 250,000 clones, about 78% of which appear only once. The sequencing input was PBMCs. The source of these receptors is a male donor in good health and CMV-seronegative.

This clone was counted between two and nine times. V usage is TRBV23-1 and J usage is TRBJ2-5; D gene uncertain. TRBV23-1 is reported as an ORF; its role is uncertain. The CDR3 has 15 amino acids. With 3 bases removed from V and 1 base from J, the gap between germline ends came to 12 bases. This CDR3 reads CASSQSFRSQETQYF. The CDR3 DNA follows: TGCGCCAGCAGTCAGAGCTTCCGGTCCCAAGAGACCCAGTACTTC.

The chain joins TRBV5-4 to TRBJ2-1; D not certain. This CDR3 contains 13 residues. The V gene lost 4 bases and the J gene lost 9 bases, with 14 bases spanning the gap. Germline values: CDR1 SGHNT, CDR2 YYREEE (reference sequence). The CDR3 is CASSPRSGPEQFF. DNA of the CDR3: TGTGCCAGCAGCCCCAGATCGGGTCCTGAGCAGTTCTTC.

This chain joins TRBV11-2 and TRBJ2-6; 9 bases fit TRBD1. The germline V gene has CDR1 SGHAT and CDR2 FQNNGV. With V trimmed by 6 bases and J by 4 bases, 7 bases remained unmatched. The CDR3 is 16 residues long. CDR3 nucleotide sequence: TGTGCCAGCAGTCCACAGGGGGCCCTGGGGGCCAACGTCCTGACTTTC. This translates into CASSPQGALGANVLTF.

This chain links TRBV13 with TRBJ1-4; no definite D call. Germline V lookup: CDR1 PRHDT, CDR2 FYEKMQ (reference sequence). CDR3 length: 14 amino acids. Trimming left V 0 bases short and J 5 bases short, with 7 bases between. CDR3 region: CASSLGLRNEKLFF. CDR3 sequence (DNA): TGTGCCAGCAGCTTAGGCTTGAGGAATGAAAAACTGTTTTTT.

The chain joins TRBV6-4 to TRBJ2-7; possibly TRBD1 for D (6 bases). Germline V gives CDR1 MRHNA, CDR2 SNTAGT. V dropped 6 bases and J dropped 2 bases, with 11 bases sitting between them. The CDR3 is 13 amino acids. CDR3 sequence reads: CASSLQGTYEQYF. The CDR3 bases are TGTGCCAGCAGCCTACAGGGAACCTACGAGCAGTACTTC.

The chain employs TRBV29-1 and TRBJ1-2; D gene unclear. In germline, CDR1 is SQVTM, CDR2 ANQGSEA. CDR3 length: 11 residues. The V end lost 5 bases, the J end lost 8 bases, and 12 bases lay between the germline ends. CDR3 in DNA: TGCAGCGTTCCGGGATCACCAGGCTACACCTTC. Translation: CSVPGSPGYTF.

The rearrangement uses TRBV27 and TRBJ1-1; tentatively, D is TRBD1 (6 bases). The ends were cut back, 5 bases at V and 3 bases at J, with 16 bases in the middle. The CDR3 sequence is 15 residues long. Germline V gene lookup returns CDR1 MNHEY and CDR2 SMNVEV (reference sequence). The CDR3: CASSPYRAGHTEAFF. The CDR3 nucleotides read TGTGCCAGCAGTCCCTACAGGGCAGGGCACACTGAAGCTTTCTTT.

J is TRBJ2-7 and V is TRBV2; D possibly corresponds to TRBD2 (5 bases). From germline, CDR1 is SNHLY and CDR2 FYNNEI. V was clipped by 6 bases and J by 0 bases, with 6 bases between them. This CDR3 has 12 residues. The CDR3 loop is CASRAGSYEQYF. CDR3 nucleotide sequence: TGTGCCAGCAGGGCGGGCTCCTACGAGCAGTACTTC.

The CDR3 spells CSVKGLAGAGEQYF. As DNA, the CDR3 is TGCAGCGTTAAGGGACTAGCGGGAGCCGGAGAGCAGTACTTC. The chain joins TRBV29-1 to TRBJ2-7; 14 positions agree with TRBD2. CDR3 length: 14 amino acids. Germline V lookup: CDR1 SQVTM, CDR2 ANQGSEA. J gave up 7 bases and V 5 bases, and 7 bases lay outside the gene matches.

The chain recombines TRBV4-1 with TRBJ2-6; a possible D gene is TRBD2 (5 bases). V was cut by 0 bases and J by 0 bases, with 6 bases left in between. This CDR3 contains 16 residues. Germline V gives CDR1 MGHRA, CDR2 YSYEKL. The DNA of the CDR3 is TGCGCCAGCAGCCAAGAAGGAGGCTCTGGGGCCAACGTCCTGACTTTC. Amino acid sequence: CASSQEGGSGANVLTF.

This clone showed up just a few times. V gene TRBV2 combines with J gene TRBJ2-7; perhaps TRBD1 as D (5 bases). V was clipped by 6 bases and J by 3 bases, with 18 bases between them. Looked up from germline, CDR1 is SNHLY and CDR2 is FYNNEI. This CDR3 has 15 residues. CDR3 residues: CASRADRRLFYEQYF. The CDR3 coding sequence is TGTGCCAGCAGGGCCGACAGACGCCTATTCTACGAGCAGTACTTC.

Concerning this clone: This sample also contains other DNA sequences that code for the same CDR3. The chain is built from TRBV2 and TRBJ2-2; TRBD2 matches at 8 bases. V was pared by 6 bases and J by 2 bases, with 5 bases of the junction left unmatched. Germline CDR1 reads SNHLY; CDR2 reads FYNNEI. This CDR3 region has 15 residues. The CDR3 is CASSGLAVNTGELFF. The CDR3 DNA sequence: TGTGCCAGCAGCGGACTAGCTGTTAACACCGGGGAGCTGTTTTTT.

This clone was detected only a few times. V usage is TRBV28 and J usage is TRBJ1-4; 10 bases are a match to TRBD1. V lost 6 bases, J lost 5 bases, and 6 bases stayed unmatched. The CDR3 consists of 15 residues. Germline CDR1 is MDHEN and CDR2 is SYDVKM. CDR3 DNA: TGTGCCAGCAGGCCAGGACAGGGGGGCAATGAAAAACTGTTTTTT. It is translated as CASRPGQGGNEKLFF.

This chain joins TRBV28 and TRBJ1-5; 10 nucleotides line up with TRBD1. The ends lost 6 bases at V and 7 bases at J; junction bases unmatched: 9. Germline V gene data show CDR1 as MDHEN and CDR2 as SYDVKM. This CDR3 contains 15 residues. The CDR3 region is CASSSAGTGAQPQHF. Here the CDR3 DNA reads TGTGCCAGCAGCTCCGCCGGGACAGGGGCCCAGCCCCAGCATTTT.

The V call is TRBV29-1, the J call TRBJ1-2; a possible D gene is TRBD1 (6 bases). The V gene lost 7 bases and the J gene lost 10 bases, with 16 bases spanning the gap. Per germline, CDR1 SQVTM and CDR2 ANQGSEA. The CDR3 is 11 residues long. CDR3 nucleotide sequence: TGCAGCGACCTACTTACAGGGTTCTACACCTTC. Its translation is CSDLLTGFYTF. The whole variable domain, filled in from reference TRBV29-1 and TRBJ1-2, reads SAVISQKPSRDICQRGTSLTIQCQVDSQVTMMFWYRQQPGQSLTLIATANQGSEATYESGFVIDKFPISRPNLTFSTLTVSNMSPEDSSIYLCSDLLTGFYTFGSGTRLTVV.

Turning to this clone: Other DNA sequences in the sample encode the same CDR3. V usage is TRBV5-4 and J usage is TRBJ1-2; no clear D gene. Per germline, CDR1 SGHNT and CDR2 YYREEE (reference sequence). The length of the CDR3 is 13 residues. With 0 bases removed from V and 1 base from J, the gap between germline ends came to 4 bases. DNA for the CDR3: TGTGCCAGCAGCTTGGACGGTAACTATGGCTACACCTTC. Its translation: CASSLDGNYGYTF.

The J gene is TRBJ1-1, the V gene TRBV13; 7 bases align to TRBD1. The V and J ends lost 5 bases and 0 bases, in that order; junction bases with no gene match: 6. The V gene's germline CDR1 is PRHDT and CDR2 FYEKMQ (reference sequence). The CDR3 sequence is 15 residues long. CDR3 sequence: CASSHRGDMNTEAFF. The CDR3 coding sequence is TGTGCCAGCAGCCACAGGGGCGACATGAACACTGAAGCTTTCTTT.

The V call is TRBV5-1, the J call TRBJ2-2; 7 nucleotides line up with TRBD1. The length of the CDR3 is 15 residues. V lost 4 bases, J lost 5 bases, and 8 bases stayed unmatched. Per the germline V gene, CDR1 is SGHRS and CDR2 is YFSETQ. The CDR3 loop reads CASSLRQGGTGELFF. CDR3 nucleotide sequence: TGCGCCAGCAGCCTAAGACAGGGTGGGACCGGGGAGCTGTTTTTT.

At least ten counts were recorded for this clone. This could be a read error, since a much larger clone is one nucleotide away. This chain uses TRBV7-9 with TRBJ1-3, with no clear D. Germline V gene sequence: CDR1 SEHNR, CDR2 FQNEAQ (reference sequence). This CDR3 has 16 amino acids. The CDR3 DNA follows: TGTTCCAGCAGCCCTTCGGACGCGGCGGGGGGAAACACCATATATTTT. As protein: CSSSPSDAAGGNTIYF.

This clone was seen once. One junction end disagrees with the germline gene, perhaps due to a read error. The rearrangement links TRBV19 to TRBJ2-6; D is possibly TRBD1 (5 bases). Germline values: CDR1 LNHDA, CDR2 SQIVND (reference sequence). The length of the CDR3 is 16 residues. The CDR3 sequence: CASTPLGGSGANVLPF. CDR3 in DNA: TGTGCCAGTACCCCCCTAGGCGGCTCTGGGGCCAACGTCCTGCCTTTC.

This clone was detected only a few times. J is TRBJ2-7 and V is TRBV6-1; tentative D call: TRBD2 (7 bases). The CDR3 is 14 amino acids. Trimming pared 2 bases from V and 7 bases from J, leaving 15 bases between. CDR1 is MNHNS, CDR2 SASEGT, per germline. The CDR3 sequence is CASSEIAGAGEQYF. The CDR3 DNA is TGTGCCAGCAGTGAAATTGCGGGGGCAGGGGAGCAGTACTTC.

The chain employs TRBV7-3 and TRBJ2-1; possible D gene TRBD2, 6 bases. CDR1 and CDR2 from the germline V gene are SGHTA and FQGTGA. The CDR3 runs to 15 residues. Trimming shortened V by 2 bases and J by 4 bases, and 12 bases separated the two germline ends. The CDR3 DNA sequence: TGTGCCAGCAGCTTAGAGGGGACTTCTTACAATGAGCAGTTCTTC. Translation gives CASSLEGTSYNEQFF.

The chain uses TRBV5-1 and TRBJ2-2; TRBD1 matches 12 bases. CDR1 is SGHRS, CDR2 YFSETQ, per germline. This CDR3 has 17 amino acids. V shed 0 bases and J 3 bases; nucleotides not matched to a gene: 3. The CDR3 reads CASSLGDRGPYTGELFF. DNA for the CDR3: TGCGCCAGCAGCTTGGGGGACAGGGGGCCCTACACCGGGGAGCTGTTTTTT. The variable domain in full, with the rest retrieved from reference TRBV5-1 and TRBJ2-2, is KAGVTQTPRYLIKTRGQQVTLSCSPISGHRSVSWYQQTPGQGLQFLFEYFSETQRNKGNFPGRFSGRQFSNSRSEMNVSTLELGDSALYLCASSLGDRGPYTGELFFGEGSRLTVL.

This clone appeared a few times. The chain links TRBV4-2 to TRBJ2-7, with TRBD2 matching 9 bases. V was clipped by 4 bases and J by 0 bases; unmatched bases: 7. This CDR3 has 16 amino acids. The germline V gene has CDR1 LGHNA and CDR2 YNFKEQ. CDR3 residues: CASSPLAGDNSYEQYF. The CDR3 coding sequence is TGTGCCAGCAGCCCCTTAGCGGGAGATAACTCCTACGAGCAGTACTTC.

The chain carries TRBV6-1 and TRBJ1-2; a weak D match, TRBD1 (6 bases). V lost 6 bases to trimming and J lost 7 bases, with 15 bases between them. CDR1 is MNHNS and CDR2 is SASEGT in the germline V gene. The CDR3 sequence is 13 residues long. The CDR3 spells CASSPPRGGGYTF. The CDR3 coding sequence is TGTGCCAGCAGCCCTCCTAGGGGGGGTGGCTACACCTTC.